The 26 T cell receptor beta chains below come from one sample, sequenced in a study of T cell changes during pregnancy in multiple sclerosis. Repertoires were generated with immunoSEQ multiplex PCR, while TCRdb's copy carries only in-frame clones and drops some. This repertoire shows about 53,000 clones, roughly 90% found once; its top ten account for approximately 3%. Sequenced here: CD8+ T cells from peripheral blood mononuclear cells, sampled before pregnancy. The receptors shown here come from a female donor with multiple sclerosis, enrolled in a pregnancy study.

The chain carries TRBV7-9 and TRBJ2-1; 7 nucleotides match TRBD2. Germline V gene lookup returns CDR1 SEHNR and CDR2 FQNEAQ (reference sequence). The CDR3 runs 14 residues. After removal of 5 bases from V and 0 bases from J, the junction contained 1 base not matched to a gene. The CDR3: CASSPGGSYNEQFF. The CDR3 coding sequence is TGTGCCAGCAGCCCGGGAGGCTCCTACAATGAGCAGTTCTTC.

The chain has TRBV9 and TRBJ1-2; D is unclear. Deletions cut 4 bases from V and 2 bases from J, with 18 bases between. This CDR3 contains 16 residues. Germline CDR1 SGDLS, CDR2 YYNGEE. The CDR3 is CASSSTTSPENYGYTF. In DNA form, the CDR3 reads TGTGCCAGCAGCTCGACCACATCCCCGGAGAACTATGGCTACACCTTC.

This clone turned up a few times. V usage is TRBV4-3 and J usage is TRBJ2-1; 8 nucleotides match TRBD2. J gave up 3 bases and V 4 bases, and 2 bases lay outside the gene matches. Germline V lookup: CDR1 LGHNA, CDR2 YSLEER. The CDR3 sequence is 14 residues long. The CDR3 DNA sequence: TGCGCCAGCAGCCCGGGGGGGGACTACAATGAGCAGTTCTTC. Its translation is CASSPGGDYNEQFF.

The V and J genes are TRBV4-2 and TRBJ2-1; D is perhaps TRBD2 (6 bases). The ends were cut back, 4 bases at V and 7 bases at J, with 14 bases in the middle. This CDR3 comprises 14 residues. The germline V gene has CDR1 LGHNA and CDR2 YNFKEQ. CDR3 DNA sequence: TGTGCCAGCAGCCCTCGACTAGTGGCGAATGAGCAGTTCTTC. Translated, it gives CASSPRLVANEQFF.

V and J are TRBV7-8 and TRBJ1-1, with TRBD1 matching 7 bases. CDR1 and CDR2 (germline): SGHVS, FQNEAQ. The CDR3 extends over 13 amino acids. Trimming took 4 bases from V and 3 from J; bases not matched to a gene: 2. CDR3 in DNA: TGTGCCAGCAGCTCACAGGGGTACACTGAAGCTTTCTTT. It codes for CASSSQGYTEAFF.

The gene calls are TRBV10-1 and TRBJ1-5; possible D gene TRBD1, 5 bases. The V and J ends lost 3 bases and 4 bases respectively, with 7 bases between them. CDR1 WNHNN and CDR2 SYGVQD come from the germline V gene (reference sequence). The CDR3 runs 13 residues. CDR3 loop: CASSDGGNQPQHF. As DNA, the CDR3 is TGCGCCAGCAGTGATGGGGGGAATCAGCCCCAGCATTTT.

The chain carries TRBV9 and TRBJ2-3, with D unresolved. Germline loops: CDR1 SGDLS, CDR2 YYNGEE. V was pared by 0 bases and J by 2 bases, with 16 bases between. This CDR3 contains 17 residues. The CDR3 DNA sequence: TGTGCCAGCAGCGTAGAACAATCCCACGATCTCACAGATACGCAGTATTTT. It codes for CASSVEQSHDLTDTQYF.

This chain connects TRBV5-4 to TRBJ2-5, with unresolved D. Germline assignment: CDR1 SGHNT and CDR2 YYREEE (reference sequence). The CDR3 is 13 residues long. Trimming took off 0 bases at V and 4 bases at J, with 7 bases between the two ends. CDR3 sequence: CASSLGLAETQYF. CDR3 nucleotides: TGTGCCAGCAGCTTGGGTTTAGCAGAGACCCAGTACTTC.

The chain joins TRBV6-6 to TRBJ1-5; D unclear. Trimming left V 8 bases short and J 0 bases short, with 8 bases between. CDR1 and CDR2 (germline): MNHNY, SVGAGI (reference sequence). The CDR3 is made up of 13 amino acids. CDR3 residues: CASFQFSNQPQHF. The CDR3 nucleotides are TGTGCCAGCTTTCAATTTAGCAATCAGCCCCAGCATTTT.

The chain is built from TRBV27 and TRBJ2-7; 8 bases map to TRBD1. Germline values: CDR1 MNHEY, CDR2 SMNVEV (reference sequence). This CDR3 has 14 residues. V lost 3 bases and J lost 4; bases outside the gene matches: 5. The CDR3 sequence is CASSFATGGYEQYF. In nucleotides, the CDR3 is TGTGCCAGCAGTTTTGCCACAGGGGGATACGAGCAGTACTTC.

The chain couples TRBV13 to TRBJ1-1; D call uncertain. The CDR3 extends over 16 amino acids. Germline lookup yields CDR1 PRHDT and CDR2 FYEKMQ (reference sequence). V lost 5 bases, J lost 3 bases, and 19 bases lay in between. CDR3 coding DNA: TGTGCCAGCAGCCCCCCGGGTCCCGTCTCTTACACTGAAGCTTTCTTT. Its protein is CASSPPGPVSYTEAFF. Looking up the rest from reference TRBV13 and TRBJ1-1 gives the full variable domain: AAGVIQSPRHLIKEKRETATLKCYPIPRHDTVYWYQQGPGQDPQFLISFYEKMQSDKGSIPDRFSAQQFSDYHSELNMSSLELGDSALYFCASSPPGPVSYTEAFFGQGTRLTVV.

The chain uses TRBV19 and TRBJ1-1; no clear D. The CDR3 runs to 14 residues. Trimming stripped 3 bases from V and 2 bases from J, with 10 bases between. CDR1 is LNHDA and CDR2 is SQIVND in the germline V gene (reference sequence). The CDR3 coding sequence is TGTGCCAGTAGTATCCCGACATTAAACACTGAAGCTTTCTTT. As protein: CASSIPTLNTEAFF.

J is TRBJ2-5 and V is TRBV11-3, with 10 bases identical to TRBD1. Germline assignment: CDR1 SGHNT and CDR2 YENEEA. This CDR3 has 15 amino acids. The V segment lost 5 bases and the J segment 7 bases; nucleotides outside the gene matches: 10. This chain's CDR3 is CASSPRTGGPGTQYF. The CDR3 bases are TGTGCCAGCAGCCCACGGACAGGGGGACCAGGGACCCAGTACTTC.

To note about this clone: The sample holds other DNA sequences that translate to the same CDR3. The rearrangement joins TRBV9 to TRBJ2-3, with a weak D call TRBD2 (7 bases). The CDR3 is made up of 15 amino acids. Germline values: CDR1 SGDLS, CDR2 YYNGEE. With 0 bases removed from V and 1 base from J, the gap between germline ends came to 9 bases. The CDR3 here is CASSVGGGGTDTQYF. The CDR3 nucleotides are TGTGCCAGCAGCGTAGGGGGGGGCGGCACAGATACGCAGTATTTT.

The chain has TRBV6-5 and TRBJ1-2; possibly TRBD1 for D (5 bases). Germline CDR1 is MNHEY and CDR2 is SVGAGI. This CDR3 is 13 amino acids long. V lost 5 bases, J lost 9 bases, and 16 bases lay in between. DNA for the CDR3: TGTGCCAGCAGTCCGCCGGGAGGGACGAGCTACACCTTC. Its translation is CASSPPGGTSYTF.

The gene calls are TRBV5-5 and TRBJ1-4, with a weak D call TRBD1 (5 bases). CDR3 length: 12 amino acids. V was shortened by 7 bases and J by 4 bases, with 8 bases between the two germline ends. Per the germline V gene, CDR1 is SGHKS and CDR2 is YYEKEE (reference sequence). The CDR3 DNA reads as TGTGCCAGCCGGGGGATTAATGAAAAACTGTTTTTT. Protein sequence: CASRGINEKLFF.

This clone was counted a single time. The chain joins TRBV14 to TRBJ1-6; D is undetermined. This CDR3 has 11 amino acids. Trimming took 1 base from V and 15 from J, leaving 7 bases between them. Looked up from germline, CDR1 is SGHDN and CDR2 is FVKESK. The CDR3 DNA is TGTGCCAGCAGCCAAGGCGGGATCCTCCACTTT. This codes for CASSQGGILHF.

The rearrangement joins TRBV25-1 to TRBJ1-1; the match to TRBD1 covers 9 bases. Trimming at V came to 4 bases and at J to 10 bases, leaving 7 bases not matched to a gene. Germline V lookup: CDR1 MGHDK, CDR2 SYGVNS. This CDR3 is 13 amino acids long. The CDR3 coding sequence is TGTGCCAGCAGTGTTCCCTCGGGACAGGGAGCTTTCTTT. It codes for CASSVPSGQGAFF.

The rearrangement joins TRBV5-5 to TRBJ1-1; TRBD1 might be the D (5 bases). Germline V gene sequence: CDR1 SGHKS, CDR2 YYEKEE (reference sequence). The V gene lost 4 bases and the J gene lost 3 bases, with 13 bases spanning the gap. The CDR3 runs 14 residues. In nucleotides, the CDR3 is TGTGCCAGCAGCCTCCCAGGAGGGGACACTGAAGCTTTCTTT. As protein: CASSLPGGDTEAFF.

V usage is TRBV7-2 and J usage is TRBJ2-3; 12 bases agree with TRBD2. Germline V gene data show CDR1 as SGHTA and CDR2 as FQGNSA. V was pared by 5 bases and J by 2 bases, with 8 bases of the junction left unmatched. The CDR3 is 17 residues long. The CDR3 bases are TGTGCCAGCAGCGTATCACTAGCGGGGGGTATCACAGATACGCAGTATTTT. It specifies CASSVSLAGGITDTQYF. Full variable domain (rest looked up from reference TRBV7-2 and TRBJ2-3): GAGVSQSPSNKVTEKGKDVELRCDPISGHTALYWYRQSLGQGLEFLIYFQGNSAPDKSGLPSDRFSAERTGGSVSTLTIQRTQQEDSAVYLCASSVSLAGGITDTQYFGPGTRLTVL.

The chain has TRBV9 and TRBJ2-1; TRBD2 matches 9 bases. Trimming cost V 0 bases and J 7 bases; bases outside gene matches: 5. Germline CDR1 SGDLS, CDR2 YYNGEE. This CDR3 comprises 15 residues. The CDR3 nucleotides are TGTGCCAGCAGCGTAGCGGGGACTAGCTCTAATGAGCAGTTCTTC. Its protein is CASSVAGTSSNEQFF.

This chain uses TRBV9 with TRBJ1-1; the D gene is possibly TRBD1 (5 bases). The germline gives CDR1 SGDLS, CDR2 YYNGEE. V was trimmed by 3 bases and J by 6 bases, leaving 9 bases between them. The CDR3 consists of 12 residues. For the CDR3, the DNA is TGTGCCAGCAGCGGGACAAACCCTGAAGCTTTCTTT. Amino acid sequence: CASSGTNPEAFF.

The chain joins TRBV30 to TRBJ2-5; no definite D call. Germline CDR1 GTSNPN, CDR2 SVGIG (reference sequence). The CDR3 length is 12 residues. Trimming cost V 1 base and J 0 bases, with 3 bases left between them. The CDR3 loop reads CAWSAYQETQYF. CDR3 in DNA: TGTGCCTGGAGTGCTTACCAAGAGACCCAGTACTTC.

The chain joins TRBV4-2 to TRBJ2-1, with 12 nucleotides matching TRBD2. The CDR3 is made up of 19 amino acids. Per the germline V gene, CDR1 is LGHNA and CDR2 is YNFKEQ. Unmatched junction bases numbered 13, after V lost 0 bases and J lost 7 bases. CDR3 protein: CASSQDRRLAGAPGNEQFF. In DNA, the CDR3 is TGTGCCAGCAGCCAAGATAGGAGACTAGCGGGGGCCCCAGGGAATGAGCAGTTCTTC.

There are a few counts of this clone. This chain uses TRBV18 with TRBJ2-5, with 10 bases that match TRBD2. Trimming took 0 bases from V and 1 from J; bases not matched to a gene: 5. Germline lookup yields CDR1 KGHSH and CDR2 LQKENI. CDR3 length equals 17 residues. Written as DNA, the CDR3 is TGTGCCAGCTCACCACCGGTAGCGGGGGGTCCCCAAGAGACCCAGTACTTC. Translation: CASSPPVAGGPQETQYF.

The chain employs TRBV6-5 and TRBJ2-5, with D perhaps TRBD1 (6 bases). Judging by the DNA end, TRBJ2-7 fits better; the J call may be wrong. From germline, CDR1 is MNHEY and CDR2 SVGAGI. CDR3 size: 15 residues. CDR3 bases: TGTGCCAGCAGCCAAAGGACAGCGCCTTCCTACGAGCAGTACTTC. It is translated as CASSQRTAPSYEQYF.